Following are 8 T cell receptor beta chains from one sample sequenced in a study of identical twins. TCRdb redid the calling of the 5' RACE reads with MiXCR, one entry per CDR3 protein. The sample holds 200,000 to 250,000 distinct CDR3 sequences, 5.5% to 8% seen once. This sample was also put to use in a study of yellow fever vaccine responses in identical twins.

The sequencing sample was made of memory (CD45RO+) T cells sorted from blood. Receptor source: a woman under 30 in good health.

This clonotype was detected many times. The chain carries TRBV6-8 and TRBJ2-7; no clear D. The CDR3 sequence is 14 residues long. Trimming pared 2 bases from V and 3 bases from J, leaving 11 bases between. The germline V gene has CDR1 MNHGY and CDR2 SAAAGT. For the CDR3, the DNA is TGTGCCAGCAGTTACGGCCCCTCAGACTACGAGCAGTACGTC. It specifies CASSYGPSDYEQYV.

This clonotype was counted at least ten times. J is TRBJ1-1 and V is TRBV28; TRBD1 is a possible D gene (5 bases). V was clipped by 2 bases and J by 7 bases, with 11 bases between them. Germline V lookup: CDR1 MDHEN, CDR2 SYDVKM. There are 13 residues in the CDR3. The CDR3 reads CASSLVSRGEAFF. CDR3 nucleotides: TGTGCCAGCAGTTTAGTATCGAGGGGTGAAGCTTTCTTT.

This clonotype has a count of ten or more. This chain joins TRBV27 and TRBJ1-6; D may be TRBD1 (6 bases). Trimming stripped 2 bases from V and 6 bases from J, with 8 bases between. The CDR3 loop spans 14 amino acids. Germline CDR1 and CDR2: MNHEY and SMNVEV (reference sequence). The CDR3 DNA follows: TGTGCCAGCAGTTTAAACAGGGCTAATTCACCCCTCCACTTT. Translation gives CASSLNRANSPLHF.

This clonotype was observed a handful of times. This sequence joins TRBV28 and TRBJ1-5; D gene uncertain. The ends were cut back, 4 bases at V and 5 bases at J, with 6 bases in the middle. The germline V gene encodes CDR1 MDHEN and CDR2 SYDVKM. CDR3 length: 12 residues. The CDR3 region has the DNA TGTGCCAGCAGTTCAGTGTATCAGCCCCAGCATTTT. It specifies CASSSVYQPQHF.

This clonotype has more than one count but fewer than ten. The gene calls are TRBV7-9 and TRBJ2-2, with a possible D match to TRBD1 (5 bases). Germline V gene lookup returns CDR1 SEHNR and CDR2 FQNEAQ (reference sequence). The germline V and J ends were trimmed by 3 bases and 4 bases, with 15 bases remaining between them. This CDR3 spans 16 amino acids. CDR3 protein: CASSFQSQVPTGELFF. The CDR3 nucleotides read TGTGCCAGCAGCTTCCAATCACAGGTGCCCACCGGGGAGCTGTTTTTT.

This clonotype turned up a few times. This chain connects TRBV7-9 to TRBJ2-3, with D possibly being TRBD1 or TRBD2 (6 bases each). The V and J ends lost 8 bases and 3 bases respectively, with 24 bases between them. The germline CDR1 and CDR2 sequences are SEHNR and FQNEAQ (reference sequence). The CDR3 totals 17 residues. The CDR3 coding sequence is TGTGCCAGCCCCCCGTCGGGGGCGCGGGGCGTTACAGATACGCAGTATTTT. This sequence encodes CASPPSGARGVTDTQYF.

This clonotype was observed a few times. This rearrangement joins TRBV20-1 to TRBJ1-5; no firm D call. V shed 3 bases and J shed 2 bases, with 11 bases lying between them. In germline, CDR1 is DFQATT, CDR2 SNEGSKA (reference sequence). The CDR3 length is 14 residues. The CDR3 spells CSASEGGGNQPQHF. The CDR3 nucleotides are TGCAGTGCTAGCGAGGGTGGGGGCAATCAGCCCCAGCATTTT.

In this sample, this clonotype turned up a few times. The CDR3 here is CASSFLGTGTDTQYF. CDR3 in DNA: TGTGCCAGCAGCTTCCTGGGGACCGGCACAGATACGCAGTATTTT. The genes are TRBV7-8 and TRBJ2-3; D is perhaps TRBD1 or TRBD2 (5 bases each). Per germline, CDR1 SGHVS and CDR2 FQNEAQ. The CDR3 totals 15 residues. V was shortened by 3 bases and J by 1 base, with 11 bases between the two germline ends. The full variable domain, with the rest looked up from reference TRBV7-8 and TRBJ2-3, is GAGVSQSPRYKVAKRGQDVALRCDPISGHVSLFWYQQALGQGPEFLTYFQNEAQLDKSGLPSDRFFAERPEGSVSTLKIQRTQQEDSAVYLCASSFLGTGTDTQYFGPGTRLTVL.